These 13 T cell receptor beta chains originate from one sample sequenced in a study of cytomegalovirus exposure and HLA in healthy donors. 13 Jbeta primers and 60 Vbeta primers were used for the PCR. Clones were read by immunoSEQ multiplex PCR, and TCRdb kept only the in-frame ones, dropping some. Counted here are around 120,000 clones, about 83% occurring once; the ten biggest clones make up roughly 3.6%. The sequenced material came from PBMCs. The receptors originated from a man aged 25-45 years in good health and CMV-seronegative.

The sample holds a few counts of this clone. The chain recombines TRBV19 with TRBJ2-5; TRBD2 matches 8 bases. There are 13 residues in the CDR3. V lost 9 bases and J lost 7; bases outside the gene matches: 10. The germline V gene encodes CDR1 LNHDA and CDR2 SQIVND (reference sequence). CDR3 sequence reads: CASGSGGPGTQYF. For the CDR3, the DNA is TGTGCCAGCGGATCGGGAGGGCCTGGGACCCAGTACTTC.

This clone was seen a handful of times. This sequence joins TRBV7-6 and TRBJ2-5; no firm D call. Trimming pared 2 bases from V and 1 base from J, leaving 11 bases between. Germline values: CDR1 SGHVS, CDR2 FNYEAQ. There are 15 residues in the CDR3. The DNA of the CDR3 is TGTGCCAGCAGCTTACTTCACCAGGCCCAAGAGACCCAGTACTTC. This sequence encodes CASSLLHQAQETQYF. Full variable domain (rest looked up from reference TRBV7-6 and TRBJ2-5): GAGVSQSPRYKVTKRGQDVALRCDPISGHVSLYWYRQALGQGPEFLTYFNYEAQQDKSGLPNDRFSAERPEGSISTLTIQRTEQRDSAMYRCASSLLHQAQETQYFGPGTRLLVL.

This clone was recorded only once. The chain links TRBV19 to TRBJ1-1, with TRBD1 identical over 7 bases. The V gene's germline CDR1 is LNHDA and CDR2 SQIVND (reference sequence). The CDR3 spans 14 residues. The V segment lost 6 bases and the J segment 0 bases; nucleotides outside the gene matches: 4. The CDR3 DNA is TGTGCCAGTAGGAGGGACAGATTGAACACTGAAGCTTTCTTT. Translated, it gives CASRRDRLNTEAFF.

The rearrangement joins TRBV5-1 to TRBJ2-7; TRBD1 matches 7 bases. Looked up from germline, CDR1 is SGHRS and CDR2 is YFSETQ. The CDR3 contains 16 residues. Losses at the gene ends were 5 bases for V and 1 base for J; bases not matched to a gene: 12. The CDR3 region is CASSQPRQGPSYEQYF. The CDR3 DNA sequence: TGCGCCAGCAGTCAACCCCGACAGGGCCCTTCCTACGAGCAGTACTTC.

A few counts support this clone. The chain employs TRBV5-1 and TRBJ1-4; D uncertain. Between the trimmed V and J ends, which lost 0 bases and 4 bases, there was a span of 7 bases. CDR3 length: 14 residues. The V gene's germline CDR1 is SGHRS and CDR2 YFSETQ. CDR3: CASSLGQINEKLFF. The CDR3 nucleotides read TGCGCCAGCAGCTTGGGGCAGATTAATGAAAAACTGTTTTTT.

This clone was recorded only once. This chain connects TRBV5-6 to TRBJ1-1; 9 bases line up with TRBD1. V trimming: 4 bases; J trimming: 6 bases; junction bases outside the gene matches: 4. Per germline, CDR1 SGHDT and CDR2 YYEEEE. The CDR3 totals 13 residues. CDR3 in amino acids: CASSPDRGAEAFF. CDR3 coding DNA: TGTGCCAGCAGCCCGGACAGGGGCGCTGAAGCTTTCTTT.

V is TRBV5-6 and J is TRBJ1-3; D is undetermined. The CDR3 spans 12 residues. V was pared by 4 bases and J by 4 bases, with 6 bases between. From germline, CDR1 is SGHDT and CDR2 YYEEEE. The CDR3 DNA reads TGTGCCAGCAGCCCGCGGGGAAACACCATATATTTT. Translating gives CASSPRGNTIYF. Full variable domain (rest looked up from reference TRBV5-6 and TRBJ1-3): DAGVTQSPTHLIKTRGQQVTLRCSPKSGHDTVSWYQQALGQGPQFIFQYYEEEERQRGNFPDRFSGHQFPNYSSELNVNALLLGDSALYLCASSPRGNTIYFGEGSWLTVV.

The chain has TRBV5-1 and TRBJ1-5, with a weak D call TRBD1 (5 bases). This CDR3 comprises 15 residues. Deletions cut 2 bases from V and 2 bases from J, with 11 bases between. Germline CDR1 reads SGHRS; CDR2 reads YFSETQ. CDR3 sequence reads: CASSLYPGGNQPQHF. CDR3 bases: TGCGCCAGCAGCTTATATCCGGGGGGCAATCAGCCCCAGCATTTT.

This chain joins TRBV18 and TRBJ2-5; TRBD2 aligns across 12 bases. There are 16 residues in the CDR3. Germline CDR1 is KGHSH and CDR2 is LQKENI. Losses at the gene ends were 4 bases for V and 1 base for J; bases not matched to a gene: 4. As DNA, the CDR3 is TGTGCCAGCTCACGGACGACTAGCGGGGGCCAAGAGACCCAGTACTTC. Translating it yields CASSRTTSGGQETQYF.

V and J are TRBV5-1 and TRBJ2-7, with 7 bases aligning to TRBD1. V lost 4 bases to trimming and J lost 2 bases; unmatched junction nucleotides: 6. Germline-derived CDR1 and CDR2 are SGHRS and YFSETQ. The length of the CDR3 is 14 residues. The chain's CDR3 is CASSPGTAPYEQYF. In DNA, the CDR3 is TGCGCCAGCAGCCCCGGGACAGCCCCCTACGAGCAGTACTTC. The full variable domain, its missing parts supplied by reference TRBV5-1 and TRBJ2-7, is KAGVTQTPRYLIKTRGQQVTLSCSPISGHRSVSWYQQTPGQGLQFLFEYFSETQRNKGNFPGRFSGRQFSNSRSEMNVSTLELGDSALYLCASSPGTAPYEQYFGPGTRLTVT.

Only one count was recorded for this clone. The CDR3 nucleotides are TGTGCCAGCAGCCTTCCTAGCGGGAGGGCGAACACCGGGGAGCTGTTTTTT. This sequence encodes CASSLPSGRANTGELFF. The V gene is TRBV28, the J gene TRBJ2-2, with 12 bases aligning to TRBD2. V lost 6 bases and J lost 0; bases outside the gene matches: 5. The CDR3 totals 17 residues. Per the germline V gene, CDR1 is MDHEN and CDR2 is SYDVKM.

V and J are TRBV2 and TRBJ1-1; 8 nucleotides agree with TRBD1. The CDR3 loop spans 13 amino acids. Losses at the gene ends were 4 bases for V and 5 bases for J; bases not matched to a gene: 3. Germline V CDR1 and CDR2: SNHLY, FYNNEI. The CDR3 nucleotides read TGTGCCAGCAGTGCCGACAGGGGAACTGAAGCTTTCTTT. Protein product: CASSADRGTEAFF.

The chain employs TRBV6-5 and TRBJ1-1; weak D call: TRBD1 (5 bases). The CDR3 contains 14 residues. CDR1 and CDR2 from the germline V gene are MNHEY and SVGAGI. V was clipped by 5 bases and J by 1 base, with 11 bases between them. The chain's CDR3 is CASSDAGTNTEAFF. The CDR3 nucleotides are TGTGCCAGCAGTGACGCGGGGACGAACACTGAAGCTTTCTTT.